The entry below gives a single TCR beta chain sequence along with its context. This entry comes from a study of blood T cell repertoires in COVID-19. Germline V lookup: CDR1 SGHRS, CDR2 YFSETQ. This CDR3 is built from 14 residues. Trimming left V 4 bases short and J 7 bases short, with 12 bases between. Cohorts were assigned according to the clinical history that participants reported. Assay: immunoSEQ multiplex PCR; the TCRdb copy retains only in-frame clones and omits some. The table has under 300,000 clones, 70% to 90% seen once; the top ten hold roughly 16%. Material: PBMCs or T cells enriched from blood (not recorded which). The chain carries TRBV5-1 and TRBJ1-6; D is unclear. This receptor was taken from a young man who had recovered from COVID-19. CDR3 in amino acids: CASSGRRLNSPLHF. In DNA, the CDR3 is TGCGCCAGCAGCGGGAGGAGGCTAAATTCACCCCTCCACTTT.